The clone carrying this T cell receptor beta chain was found many times. Sample-barcoded 5' priming and a J-beta primer mix drove a second PCR of about 7 to 12 cycles. TCRdb reprocessed the 5' RACE reads via MiXCR and lists one record per CDR3 protein. The sample yields roughly 730,000 distinct CDR3 sequences, roughly 56% seen once. CDR3 length: 16 amino acids. CDR1 and CDR2 from the germline V gene are SGHVS and FNYEAQ. Trimming removed 2 bases at V and 2 bases at J, with 15 bases between. These data belong to a study of blood T cells in healthy people across ages. Donors were systemically healthy Caucasian individuals from Russia aged roughly 6 to 95 years. Isolation of PBMCs gave at least 6 million cells per sample.

The sequenced material came from blood. The receptor's source is a man aged 35 to 55 in good health. This chain uses TRBV7-6 with TRBJ2-5; D unresolved. CDR3: CASSLSVLSDQETQYF. The CDR3 DNA reads as TGTGCCAGCAGCTTAAGCGTGTTGTCAGATCAAGAGACCCAGTACTTC.